This TCR beta chain was profiled in a study of OX40 agonist ivuxolimab in advanced cancers. Background on the whole study: Ivuxolimab, which targeted the costimulatory receptor OX40 (CD134), was an agonistic, fully human IgG2 monoclonal antibody. Intravenous ivuxolimab was administered to patients every 2 weeks at six dose levels: 0.01, 0.1, 0.3, 1.5, 3 and 10 mg/kg. Of the 50 to 55 dose-escalation patients, hepatocellular carcinoma was present in approximately 20, melanoma in approximately 15, renal cell carcinoma in 9 and head and neck cancer in 9. In the dose-escalation cohort, 75% to 85% of patients were male, and the mean age was 60 years with a range of roughly 20 to 85. Prior anti-PD-1, anti-PD-L1 or anti-CTLA-4 therapy was permitted, and 40% of dose-escalation patients had received checkpoint inhibitors. Partial responses occurred in three dose-escalation patients, of whom one had hepatocellular carcinoma and two had cutaneous melanoma. The point of sequencing TCRbeta in the periphery was to test whether ivuxolimab changed TCR sequence diversity and drove clonal T-cell expansion. The paper covers the monotherapy dose-escalation part of the phase I ivuxolimab trial, which included N of about 50 patients.

Comments on this clone: It has no known antigen specificity. No base qualities exist here, and no much larger clone lies one base off it.

V loses 4 bases of germline sequence and J loses 0 bases, and the interval between the two ends is 11 bases. The germline V gene provides CDR1 MNHEY and CDR2 SVGAGI. The CDR3 has 15 amino acids, counting the end cysteine and phenylalanine. Only CDR3 DNA is held: 45 bases, read in frame from base 1. To sequence the TCRbeta CDR3 region, genomic DNA was isolated from the sorted cells. TCRbeta CDR3 regions were sequenced using the immunoSEQ Assay. TCRdb re-hosts the immuneACCESS table, in-frame sequences only. Its copies lack some clones; in the studies checked, an unresolved V gene accounts for under half of them, and the cause for the rest is not known. The sample has some 64,000 clones on record, about 90% of them singletons. Around 25% of the sample rests with the top ten. Patients with autoimmune disease history or receiving systemic immunosuppression were excluded from the trial. Peripheral blood for TCR sequencing was drawn from every dose cohort at baseline, at cycle 4 day 1 and at cycle 7 day 1. Samples were obtained from an open-label, multicenter, first-in-human phase I dose-escalation trial of ivuxolimab. Adults with locally advanced or metastatic head and neck squamous cell, hepatocellular, melanoma or renal cell carcinoma were enrolled in the trial. Before TCR sequencing, CD4+ and CD8+ T cells were separately sorted from peripheral blood.

Study-level results and caveats: In partial responders in the 0.1-3.0 mg/kg groups, normalized peripheral clonal expansion was found to be among the lowest, especially among CD8+ T cells. On average, CD8+ T cells showed more expanded clones than CD4+ T cells after ivuxolimab. At doses from 0.1 to 3.0 mg/kg, clonal expansion was seen in both CD4+ and CD8+ blood T cells between baseline and week 6. Which antigens the clonally expanded peripheral T cells were specific for was not determined. Low levels of normalized T-cell clonal expansion were also seen in some patients who did not respond.

Recombination joined TRBV6-5 with TRBJ2-3; the D segment could be TRBD2, given 5 matching bases. The material was CD4+ or CD8+ T cells sorted from blood, obtained in a trial of the OX40 agonist ivuxolimab. The TCR comes from an adult with an advanced solid tumor such as melanoma, head and neck, liver or kidney cancer. The CDR3 sequence is CASSSQRSSTDTQYF. The DNA is as follows: TGTGCCAGCAGTTCCCAGCGGTCTAGCACAGATACGCAGTATTTT.